Listed here are 24 T cell receptor beta chains from one sample, sequenced in a study of T cell responses to AZD1222 COVID-19 vaccine. TCRdb's table, derived via immunoSEQ multiplex PCR, lists solely in-frame clones and lacks some. The sample records under 150,000 clones, about 92% being singletons. Sequences were derived from peripheral blood, sampled on day 0 of AZD1222 vaccination. The source of these receptors is an adult in good health.

In its sample, this clone was seen once. The rearrangement links TRBV3-1 (or the pseudogene TRBV3-2) to TRBJ1-2; the D is unclear. With 1 base removed from V and 8 bases from J, the gap between germline ends came to 11 bases. Germline V gives CDR1 LGHDT, CDR2 YNNKEL (reference sequence). The CDR3 is 13 residues long. Here the CDR3 reads CASSQAPPWGYTF. The DNA of the CDR3 is TGTGCCAGCAGCCAAGCCCCCCCCTGGGGCTACACCTTC.

The rearrangement uses TRBV5-1 and TRBJ2-3, with 9 bases matching TRBD2. The CDR3 sequence is 15 residues long. The germline V gene encodes CDR1 SGHRS and CDR2 YFSETQ. Unmatched junction bases numbered 9, after V lost 4 bases and J lost 6 bases. DNA for the CDR3: TGCGCCAGCAGCCGAGGGGCGGGAGGGCCTGATACGCAGTATTTT. Its protein is CASSRGAGGPDTQYF.

This chain links TRBV7-9 with TRBJ1-1; D is unresolved. CDR1 is SEHNR and CDR2 is FQNEAQ in the germline V gene (reference sequence). The CDR3 consists of 14 residues. V shed 1 base and J shed 4 bases, with 10 bases lying between them. The CDR3 DNA reads TGTGCCAGCAGCTTAGGGGCCGGGCTCACTGAAGCTTTCTTT. It encodes CASSLGAGLTEAFF.

The V gene is TRBV4-2, the J gene TRBJ1-4; D gene uncertain. Trimming stripped 0 bases from V and 8 bases from J, with 13 bases between. CDR1 and CDR2 from the germline V gene are LGHNA and YNFKEQ. The CDR3 covers 15 residues. The CDR3: CASSQDMRVGEKLFF. CDR3 nucleotide sequence: TGTGCCAGCAGCCAAGATATGAGGGTAGGCGAAAAACTGTTTTTT.

The genes are TRBV19 and TRBJ1-1; D is undetermined. Trimming removed 3 bases from V and 0 bases from J, with 14 bases in between. The CDR3 has 16 amino acids. Germline CDR1 LNHDA, CDR2 SQIVND (reference sequence). The CDR3 DNA reads TGTGCCAGTAGTATTACCACAGAGGGATTGAACACTGAAGCTTTCTTT. It specifies CASSITTEGLNTEAFF.

The rearrangement uses TRBV9 and TRBJ1-3; D not resolved. Germline CDR1 and CDR2: SGDLS and YYNGEE. The V end was cut by 5 bases, the J end by 0 bases, with 12 bases between. The CDR3 runs to 15 residues. The CDR3 protein is CASSEDGNSGNTIYF. The CDR3 nucleotides are TGTGCCAGCAGTGAGGACGGAAACTCTGGAAACACCATATATTTT.

The CDR3 sequence: CASSLGGAGGDTQYF. The CDR3 DNA reads as TGTGCCAGCAGCTTAGGTGGAGCGGGGGGAGATACGCAGTATTTT. The J gene is TRBJ2-3, the V gene TRBV7-2, with 9 nucleotides matching TRBD2. V was clipped by 1 base and J by 5 bases; unmatched bases: 4. The CDR3 covers 15 residues. CDR1 is SGHTA, CDR2 FQGNSA, per germline.

The chain joins TRBV2 to TRBJ2-1; TRBD2 aligns across 12 bases. The CDR3 is 13 residues long. V lost 8 bases, J lost 9 bases, and 5 bases stayed unmatched. From germline, CDR1 is SNHLY and CDR2 FYNNEI. The CDR3 DNA is TGTGCCAGCTCGACTAGCGGGAGAACTGAGCAGTTCTTC. Its translation is CASSTSGRTEQFF. Drawing the rest from reference TRBV2 and TRBJ2-1, the complete variable domain is EPEVTQTPSHQVTQMGQEVILRCVPISNHLYFYWYRQILGQKVEFLVSFYNNEISEKSEIFDDQFSVERPDGSNFTLKIRSTKLEDSAMYFCASSTSGRTEQFFGPGTRLTVL.

V is TRBV18 and J is TRBJ2-1; 8 nucleotides line up with TRBD2. CDR3 length: 14 amino acids. Trimming took 6 bases from V and 5 from J; bases not matched to a gene: 6. Germline-derived CDR1 and CDR2 are KGHSH and LQKENI. CDR3 region: CASSMTSANNEQFF. In nucleotides, the CDR3 is TGTGCCAGCTCGATGACTAGCGCGAACAATGAGCAGTTCTTC.

The rearrangement joins TRBV9 to TRBJ1-1; 9 bases map to TRBD1. Germline assignment: CDR1 SGDLS and CDR2 YYNGEE. Germline trimming cut 2 bases from V and 3 bases from J; bases unmatched to any gene: 5. This CDR3 contains 15 residues. The CDR3 sequence is CASSVGWTGDTEAFF. The DNA for the CDR3 is TGTGCCAGCAGCGTTGGCTGGACAGGGGACACTGAAGCTTTCTTT.

The rearrangement links TRBV7-9 to TRBJ2-7; 12 bases align to TRBD2. V lost 5 bases, J lost 5 bases, and 13 bases stayed unmatched. CDR3 length equals 17 residues. Germline V lookup: CDR1 SEHNR, CDR2 FQNEAQ (reference sequence). CDR3 nucleotides: TGTGCCAGCAGCACTACCCCCCCTAGCGGGGGGGCCCACGAGCAGTACTTC. Translating it yields CASSTTPPSGGAHEQYF.

The V call is TRBV19, the J call TRBJ2-2, with D tentatively TRBD1 or TRBD2 (5 bases each). The CDR3 contains 15 residues. The V end lost 4 bases, the J end lost 5 bases, and 14 bases lay between the germline ends. Germline V gene lookup returns CDR1 LNHDA and CDR2 SQIVND (reference sequence). CDR3 protein: CASSRGRGVTGELFF. The CDR3 DNA sequence: TGTGCCAGTAGTAGGGGACGGGGAGTGACCGGGGAGCTGTTTTTT. Variable domain in full (rest from reference TRBV19 and TRBJ2-2): DGGITQSPKYLFRKEGQNVTLSCEQNLNHDAMYWYRQDPGQGLRLIYYSQIVNDFQKGDIAEGYSVSREKKESFPLTVTSAQKNPTAFYLCASSRGRGVTGELFFGEGSRLTVL.

CDR3 loop: CASGTGPNTEAFF. CDR3 DNA sequence: TGTGCCAGCGGGACAGGGCCGAACACTGAAGCTTTCTTT. The chain joins TRBV18 to TRBJ1-1; 9 bases line up with TRBD1. Trimming removed 8 bases from V and 1 base from J; junction bases left unmatched: 2. CDR1 is KGHSH and CDR2 is LQKENI in the germline V gene. The CDR3 is 13 amino acids.

CDR3 protein: CASSEAGDFGDTQYF. CDR3 bases: TGTGCCAGCAGTGAGGCGGGAGATTTCGGAGATACGCAGTATTTT. The chain is built from TRBV6-1 and TRBJ2-3, with 7 bases matching TRBD2. CDR3 length equals 15 residues. Germline assignment: CDR1 MNHNS and CDR2 SASEGT. Trimming cost V 3 bases and J 5 bases; bases outside gene matches: 8.

In its sample, this clone was seen once. The rearrangement joins TRBV5-1 to TRBJ1-4; no clear D gene. Germline V gene lookup returns CDR1 SGHRS and CDR2 YFSETQ. This CDR3 is 12 amino acids long. Trimming took off 4 bases at V and 8 bases at J, with 9 bases between the two ends. The CDR3 nucleotides are TGCGCCAGCAGCGAGATGGGAGAAAAACTGTTTTTT. Translated, it gives CASSEMGEKLFF.

This sequence joins TRBV4-2 and TRBJ1-5; D gene unclear. CDR1 and CDR2 (germline): LGHNA, YNFKEQ. There are 15 residues in the CDR3. V was trimmed by 0 bases and J by 2 bases, leaving 8 bases between them. The CDR3 reads CASSQDPLGNQPQHF. The DNA for the CDR3 is TGTGCCAGCAGCCAAGATCCTTTGGGCAATCAGCCCCAGCATTTT.

This chain joins TRBV5-1 and TRBJ1-1; perhaps TRBD1 as D (6 bases). The CDR3 spans 15 residues. Germline V gene lookup returns CDR1 SGHRS and CDR2 YFSETQ. Trimming stripped 7 bases from V and 3 bases from J, with 19 bases between. DNA for the CDR3: TGCGCCAGCCACTATGGCTTGGGGGCTGACACTGAAGCTTTCTTT. This gives the protein CASHYGLGADTEAFF.

The chain links TRBV18 to TRBJ1-6; D perhaps matches TRBD1 (6 bases). This CDR3 is 15 amino acids long. Deletions cut 2 bases from V and 7 bases from J, with 12 bases between. The germline CDR1 and CDR2 sequences are KGHSH and LQKENI. For the CDR3, the DNA is TGTGCCAGCTCACCAAACAGGGTTGAGAATTCACCCCTCCACTTT. Its protein product is CASSPNRVENSPLHF.

The chain employs TRBV20-1 and TRBJ1-5, with a weak D call TRBD1 (6 bases). In germline, CDR1 is DFQATT, CDR2 SNEGSKA (reference sequence). There are 16 residues in the CDR3. V was pared by 3 bases and J by 3 bases, with 18 bases between. For the CDR3, the DNA is TGCAGTGCTAGTTCAGGCGGGGGCCTGGTCAATCAGCCCCAGCATTTT. Amino acids: CSASSGGGLVNQPQHF.

The table lists this clone with a count of one. The chain combines TRBV21-1 with TRBJ2-2; the table calls TRBD1, which could not be checked here. TRBV21-1 is a listed pseudogene. This CDR3 comprises 20 residues. CDR3 protein: CASSLFGTGLGIWDPGELFF. CDR3 in DNA: TGTGCCAGCAGCTTATTTGGGACAGGGTTAGGGATTTGGGACCCCGGGGAGCTGTTTTTT.

The chain links TRBV5-1 to TRBJ1-3; D is ambiguous. Trimming shortened V by 0 bases and J by 4 bases, and 11 bases separated the two germline ends. This CDR3 is built from 15 residues. In germline, CDR1 is SGHRS, CDR2 YFSETQ. The CDR3 reads CASSLGGGDGNTIYF. Here the CDR3 DNA reads TGCGCCAGCAGCTTGGGTGGAGGCGACGGAAACACCATATATTTT.

V gene TRBV5-1 combines with J gene TRBJ1-2, with 11 nucleotides matching TRBD1. J lost 2 bases, V lost 4 bases, and 4 bases had no gene match. The CDR3 is made up of 15 amino acids. Germline CDR1 and CDR2: SGHRS and YFSETQ. CDR3 amino acids: CASSTGQGANYGYTF. In DNA form, the CDR3 reads TGCGCCAGCAGCACAGGACAGGGGGCCAACTATGGCTACACCTTC.

The chain has TRBV7-3 and TRBJ2-7; 10 bases line up with TRBD2. The CDR3 covers 16 residues. Per the germline V gene, CDR1 is SGHTA and CDR2 is FQGTGA. V trimming: 0 bases; J trimming: 0 bases; junction bases outside the gene matches: 2. CDR3 region: CASSLTGTSASYEQYF. The CDR3 coding sequence is TGTGCCAGCAGCTTAACGGGGACTAGCGCCTCCTACGAGCAGTACTTC.

This chain uses TRBV6-1 with TRBJ1-1; D is ambiguous. Germline-derived CDR1 and CDR2 are MNHNS and SASEGT. The CDR3 length is 14 residues. Trimming took 1 base from V and 4 from J, leaving 10 bases between them. CDR3 protein: CASSEEGLATEAFF. In DNA form, the CDR3 reads TGTGCCAGCAGTGAAGAGGGTCTGGCCACTGAAGCTTTCTTT.